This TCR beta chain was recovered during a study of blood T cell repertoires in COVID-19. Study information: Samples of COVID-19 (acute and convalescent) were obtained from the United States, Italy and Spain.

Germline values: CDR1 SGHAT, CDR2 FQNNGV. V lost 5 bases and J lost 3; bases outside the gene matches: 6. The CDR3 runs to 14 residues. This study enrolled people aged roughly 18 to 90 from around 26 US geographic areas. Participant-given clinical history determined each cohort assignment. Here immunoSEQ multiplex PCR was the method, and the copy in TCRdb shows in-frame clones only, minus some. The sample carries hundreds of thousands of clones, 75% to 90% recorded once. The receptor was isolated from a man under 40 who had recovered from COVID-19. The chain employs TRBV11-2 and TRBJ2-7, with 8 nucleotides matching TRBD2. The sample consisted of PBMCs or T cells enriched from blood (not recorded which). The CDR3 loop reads CASSTLAESYEQYF. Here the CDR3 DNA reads TGTGCCAGCAGCACACTAGCGGAGAGCTACGAGCAGTACTTC.